This TCR beta chain came from a study of regulatory T cells in long-lasting Graves disease. The table lists this clonotype with a few counts. Time point denoted: newly diagnosed GD, antithyroid drugs for less than 3 months. The TCR library was prepared using RNA isolated from PBMCs. The TCR beta library used iRepertoire HTBI primers with Arm-PCR amplification of CDR3. MiXCR was run by TCRdb on the multiplex PCR reads, yielding one entry per CDR3 protein. Of about 430,000 distinct CDR3 sequences listed, over 12% are singletons. In germline, CDR1 is DFQATT, CDR2 SNEGSKA (reference sequence). Trimming shortened V by 2 bases and J by 3 bases, and 17 bases separated the two germline ends. The CDR3 spans 16 residues. The sample was also linked to a second study, of T cells in Graves' hyperthyroidism and ophthalmopathy. As that report states: Diagnosis relied on clinical symptoms, serum thyroxine and TRAb, thyroid ultrasound and orbital computed tomography.

This chain uses TRBV20-1 with TRBJ1-3; D possibly corresponds to TRBD1 (5 bases). Sequenced here: peripheral blood mononuclear cells (PBMCs), sampled at new diagnosis, from a patient treated with antithyroid drugs. The sequence came from a woman aged 40 to 50 with Graves disease. CDR3 residues: CSARHSQGLGGNTIYF. Written as DNA, the CDR3 is TGCAGTGCTAGACACAGCCAGGGTTTAGGTGGAAACACCATATATTTT.